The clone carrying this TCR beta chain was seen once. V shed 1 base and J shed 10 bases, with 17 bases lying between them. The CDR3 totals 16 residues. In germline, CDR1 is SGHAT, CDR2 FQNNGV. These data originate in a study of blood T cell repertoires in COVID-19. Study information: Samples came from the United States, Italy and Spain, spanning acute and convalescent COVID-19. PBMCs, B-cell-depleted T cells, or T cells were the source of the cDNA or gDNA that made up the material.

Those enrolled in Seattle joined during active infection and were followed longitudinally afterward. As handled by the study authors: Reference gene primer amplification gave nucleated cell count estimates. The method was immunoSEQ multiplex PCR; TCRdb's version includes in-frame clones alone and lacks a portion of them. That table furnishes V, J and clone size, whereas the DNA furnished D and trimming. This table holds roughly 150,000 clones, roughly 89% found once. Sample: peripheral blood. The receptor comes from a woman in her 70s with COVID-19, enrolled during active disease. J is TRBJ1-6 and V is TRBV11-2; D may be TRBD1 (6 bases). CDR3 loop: CASSLVGGRGSSPLHF. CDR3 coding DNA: TGTGCCAGCAGCTTAGTGGGTGGCAGGGGATCGTCACCCCTCCACTTT. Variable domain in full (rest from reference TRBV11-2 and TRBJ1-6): EAGVAQSPRYKIIEKRQSVAFWCNPISGHATLYWYQQILGQGPKLLIQFQNNGVVDDSQLPKDRFSAERLKGVDSTLKIQPAKLEDSAVYLCASSLVGGRGSSPLHFGNGTRLTVT.